This TCR beta chain was sequenced for a study of blood T cell repertoires in COVID-19. Study background: Samples taken during acute and convalescent COVID-19 were collected in the United States, Italy and Spain.

The CDR3 extends over 15 amino acids. Germline V gene lookup returns CDR1 MNHEY and CDR2 SVGAGI. Trimming took off 6 bases at V and 0 bases at J, with 9 bases between the two ends. Method: immunoSEQ multiplex PCR; TCRdb's copy keeps in-frame clones and lacks some. The profile shows a few hundred thousand clones, roughly 82% of them singletons. This clonotype originated in a human donor in a cohort sampled during active COVID-19. The sequencing sample was made of peripheral blood. The V and J genes are TRBV6-5 and TRBJ1-6; D is perhaps TRBD1 (6 bases). The CDR3 is CASRSGHSYNSPLHF. The CDR3 bases are TGTGCCAGCAGGTCGGGACACTCCTATAATTCACCCCTCCACTTT.